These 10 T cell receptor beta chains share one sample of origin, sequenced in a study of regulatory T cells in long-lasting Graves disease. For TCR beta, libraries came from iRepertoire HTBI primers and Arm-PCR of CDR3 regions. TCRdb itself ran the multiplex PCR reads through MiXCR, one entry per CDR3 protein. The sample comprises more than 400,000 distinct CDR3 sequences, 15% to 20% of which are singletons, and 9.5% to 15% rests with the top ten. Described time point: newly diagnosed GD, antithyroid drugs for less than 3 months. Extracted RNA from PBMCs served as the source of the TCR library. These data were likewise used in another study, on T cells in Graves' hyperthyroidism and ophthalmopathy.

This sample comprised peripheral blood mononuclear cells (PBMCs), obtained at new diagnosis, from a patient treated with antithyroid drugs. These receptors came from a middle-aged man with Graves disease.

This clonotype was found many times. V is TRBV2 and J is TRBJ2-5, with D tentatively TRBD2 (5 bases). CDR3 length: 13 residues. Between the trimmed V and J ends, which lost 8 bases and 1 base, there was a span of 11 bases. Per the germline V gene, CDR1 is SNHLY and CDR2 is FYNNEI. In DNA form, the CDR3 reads TGTGCCAGCCAGCGGAGACTCCAAGAGACCCAGTACTTC. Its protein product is CASQRRLQETQYF.

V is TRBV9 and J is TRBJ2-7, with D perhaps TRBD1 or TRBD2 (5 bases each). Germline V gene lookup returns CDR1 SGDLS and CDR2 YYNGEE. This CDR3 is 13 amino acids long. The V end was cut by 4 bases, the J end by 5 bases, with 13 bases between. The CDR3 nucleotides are TGTGCCAGCAGCCCGGGGCCTGCCAACGAGCAGTACTTC. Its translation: CASSPGPANEQYF.

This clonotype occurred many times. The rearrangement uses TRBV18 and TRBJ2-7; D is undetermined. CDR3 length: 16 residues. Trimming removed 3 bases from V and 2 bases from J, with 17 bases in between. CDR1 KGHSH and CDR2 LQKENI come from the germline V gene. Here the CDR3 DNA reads TGTGCCAGCTCACCCGTAGGCCGTCTCAAGCCCTACGAGCAGTACTTC. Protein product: CASSPVGRLKPYEQYF.

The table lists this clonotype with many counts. The CDR3 protein is CASGLVLGGAGTQYF. The DNA for the CDR3 is TGTGCTAGTGGTTTGGTACTCGGGGGCGCCGGGACCCAGTACTTC. The J gene is TRBJ2-5, the V gene TRBV12-5; D may correspond to TRBD1 or TRBD2 (6 bases each). Germline CDR1 reads LGHNT; CDR2 reads FRNRAP. V was cut by 0 bases and J by 7 bases, with 15 bases left in between. This CDR3 has 15 residues.

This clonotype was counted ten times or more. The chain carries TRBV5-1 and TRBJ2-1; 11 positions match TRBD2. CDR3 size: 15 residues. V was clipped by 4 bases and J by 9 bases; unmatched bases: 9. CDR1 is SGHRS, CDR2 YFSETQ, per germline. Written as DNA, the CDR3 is TGCGCCAGCAGCCGAACTAGCGGGAGTGGTGGTGAGCAGTTCTTC. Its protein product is CASSRTSGSGGEQFF.

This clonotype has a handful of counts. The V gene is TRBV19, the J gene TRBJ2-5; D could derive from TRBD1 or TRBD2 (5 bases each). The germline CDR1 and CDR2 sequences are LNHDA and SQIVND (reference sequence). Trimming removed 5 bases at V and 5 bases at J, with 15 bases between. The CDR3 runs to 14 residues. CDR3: CASSLGPPVETQYF. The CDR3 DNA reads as TGTGCCAGTAGTTTGGGACCGCCCGTCGAGACCCAGTACTTC.

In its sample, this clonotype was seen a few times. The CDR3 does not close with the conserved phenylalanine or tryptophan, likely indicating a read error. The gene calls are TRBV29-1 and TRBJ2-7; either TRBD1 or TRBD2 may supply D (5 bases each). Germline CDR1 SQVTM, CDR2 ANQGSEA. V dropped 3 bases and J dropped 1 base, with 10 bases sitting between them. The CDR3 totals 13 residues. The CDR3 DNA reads TGCAGCGTTGAGGGACGGGGATCCTACGAGCAGTACCTC. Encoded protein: CSVEGRGSYEQYL.

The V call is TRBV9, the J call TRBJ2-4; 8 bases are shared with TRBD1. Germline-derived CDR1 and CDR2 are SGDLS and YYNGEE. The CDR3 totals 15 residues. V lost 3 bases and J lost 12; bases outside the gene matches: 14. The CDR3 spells CASSEGPDRERYQYF. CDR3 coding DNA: TGTGCCAGCAGCGAGGGGCCGGACAGGGAACGTTATCAGTACTTC.

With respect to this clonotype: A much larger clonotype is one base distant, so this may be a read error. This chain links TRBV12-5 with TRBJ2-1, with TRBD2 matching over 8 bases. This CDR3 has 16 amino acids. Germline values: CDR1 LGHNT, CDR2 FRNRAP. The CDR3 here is CASGLPTSGAYNGQFF. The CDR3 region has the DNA TGTGCTAGTGGTTTGCCAACTAGCGGAGCTTACAATGGGCAGTTCTTC.

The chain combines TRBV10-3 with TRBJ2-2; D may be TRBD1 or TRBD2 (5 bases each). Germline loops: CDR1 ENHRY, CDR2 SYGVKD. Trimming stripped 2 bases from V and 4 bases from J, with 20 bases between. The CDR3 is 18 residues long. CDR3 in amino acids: CAISEPSSTARGTGELFF. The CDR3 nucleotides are TGTGCCATCAGTGAGCCGTCATCGACAGCCCGGGGCACCGGGGAGCTGTTTTTT.